The sequence of this T cell receptor (beta chain) was determined in a study of spatial heterogeneity in lung cancer (dated by TCRdb to the late 2010s). For the study in its entirety: Beta-chain transcripts were consistently detected in greater numbers than alpha-chain transcripts, which likely reflects a higher abundance of beta-chain transcripts. In the raw uncorrected reads, each unique combination of TCR and UMI appeared more than ten times on average. In non-small cell lung cancer, the study made a quantitative comparison of TCR alpha and beta repertoires among multiple tumor regions, matched nontumor lung and blood. Nonsynonymous mutation counts, determined by whole-exome sequencing of tumor tissue, were related to features of the TCR repertoire. At surgery, both alpha and beta chains were TCR-sequenced in roughly 230 tumor regions, 63 to 65 matched nontumor lung samples and a few dozen PBMC samples. Points the paper makes about the study in general: Ubiquitous expanded tumor TCRs were found in blood more often at tumor resection than at routine follow-up. Additional single-cell paired TCR alpha and beta sequencing was considered necessary to confirm, at a functional level, the hypothesis that regional TCRs recognize regional mutations.

Receptors were amplified or captured by 5' RACE. TCRdb shows the sequencer as NextSeq 500. The TCR library protocol attached a unique molecular identifier to each TCR cDNA molecule to allow correction of PCR and sequencing errors. The authors' pipeline ran thus. TCR identification, UMI-based error correction and CDR3 extraction were all carried out with Decombinator tools. TCRs above a frequency of 2 per 1,000, corresponding to the top 1% of the tumor frequency distribution, were defined as expanded. Renyi diversity was calculated using the R vegan package after each repertoire was subsampled 100 times to 5,000 TCRs. To build CDR3 similarity networks, amino acid triplet string-kernel similarity was used, and CDR3s were connected when their pairwise similarity was above 0.82. TCRdb took the public reads, trimmed them with fastp at Q25, ran MiXCR for clone calling and kept in-frame beta chains. Every CDR3 protein is listed once, alongside the most common genes and DNA of its rows. Clone size and V and J calls follow TCRdb, not the original study. This sample comprises about 36,000 distinct CDR3 sequences, around 5.5% of them detected only once. The ten biggest clones cover about 30% of the sample.

This clonotype occurred many times. Which antigen it targets is not known. Qualities for individual bases were not recorded, and no much larger clone is one base off. CDR1 is given as DFQATT and CDR2 as SNEGSKA, both from the germline V gene (reference sequence). V and J are trimmed by 4 bases and 0 bases, and the gene matches miss 3 bases of the junction. Reading from cysteine to phenylalanine, the CDR3 counts 14 amino acids. Here the CDR3 DNA is all that survives: 42 bases in frame from base 1. Taken with the paper, the label for time point translates to: sample taken at primary tumor resection. TCR sequencing used whole RNA extracted from tumor and nontumor lung tissue, or from cryopreserved PBMC samples, without cell sorting. Samples were obtained from approximately 70 patients with early-stage, untreated non-small cell lung cancer from the lung TRACERx cohort. A patient was chosen for TCR sequencing only when enough RNA was available from at least two tumor regions.

This sample comprised PBMCs, obtained at surgery. The sequence was obtained from a female donor with early-stage non-small cell lung cancer. The chain links TRBV20-1 with TRBJ2-3, with 8 junctional bases fitting TRBD2. The bases are TGCAGTGCTAAAACTAGCGGTAGCACAGATACGCAGTATTTT. Translated, it reads CSAKTSGSTDTQYF.